This passage covers 30 T cell receptor beta chains from one sample sequenced in a study of OX40 agonist ivuxolimab in advanced cancers. Clones were read by immunoSEQ multiplex PCR, and TCRdb kept only the in-frame ones, dropping some. The profile covers roughly 19,000 clones, with about 71% appearing a single time and around 16% taken by the ten largest. The input for sequencing was CD4+ or CD8+ T cells sorted from blood, taken in a trial of the OX40 agonist ivuxolimab. The receptors derive from an adult with an advanced solid tumor such as melanoma, head and neck, liver or kidney cancer.

V is TRBV7-2 and J is TRBJ2-5, with D unresolved. Trimming removed 1 base from V and 3 bases from J, with 15 bases in between. Germline V lookup: CDR1 SGHTA, CDR2 FQGNSA. The CDR3 is made up of 16 amino acids. CDR3 amino acids: CASSLVGSPTKETQYF. DNA of the CDR3: TGTGCCAGCAGCTTAGTGGGCAGTCCTACGAAAGAGACCCAGTACTTC.

The chain combines TRBV4-3 with TRBJ2-2; D might be TRBD1 (5 bases). V lost 1 base, J lost 5 bases, and 20 bases lay in between. This CDR3 is 18 amino acids long. Germline CDR1 is LGHNA and CDR2 is YSLEER. The CDR3 nucleotides read TGCGCCAGCAGCCAAGTCCCTAGGGGCGCGGAGTCTACCGGGGAGCTGTTTTTT. This encodes CASSQVPRGAESTGELFF.

V and J are TRBV21-1 and TRBJ1-2; the table's D call, TRBD1, has no DNA check behind it. TRBV21-1 is a documented pseudogene. The CDR3 has 16 residues. CDR3 nucleotides: TGTGCCAGCAGCAAAGGGACACTCAAGCGTCGCTATGGCTACACCTTC. Translating it yields CASSKGTLKRRYGYTF.

V and J are TRBV29-1 and TRBJ2-5; 7 positions agree with TRBD2. Germline V gene sequence: CDR1 SQVTM, CDR2 ANQGSEA. This CDR3 spans 13 amino acids. V gave up 0 bases and J gave up 11 bases; unmatched junction bases: 9. CDR3 nucleotide sequence: TGCAGCGTTGAAGAAGAAGCGGGGAAGGGTCAGTACTTC. The encoded protein is CSVEEEAGKGQYF.

The chain couples TRBV6-1 to TRBJ2-5, with D hard to call. The V end lost 5 bases, the J end lost 5 bases, and 6 bases lay between the germline ends. This CDR3 is built from 11 residues. The germline V gene has CDR1 MNHNS and CDR2 SASEGT. The CDR3 is CASSYGETQYF. The DNA of the CDR3 is TGTGCCAGCAGTTACGGGGAGACCCAGTACTTC.

The rearrangement joins TRBV7-8 to TRBJ2-2; 7 positions agree with TRBD2. Per the germline V gene, CDR1 is SGHVS and CDR2 is FQNEAQ. J lost 6 bases, V lost 5 bases, and 12 bases had no gene match. CDR3 length: 16 residues. The CDR3 loop is CASSPKLREGPGELFF. The CDR3 nucleotides read TGTGCCAGCAGCCCCAAGCTCAGGGAGGGGCCCGGGGAGCTGTTTTTT.

This sequence joins TRBV4-3 and TRBJ2-1, with D hard to call. The germline V and J ends were trimmed by 0 bases and 3 bases, with 6 bases remaining between them. Germline lookup yields CDR1 LGHNA and CDR2 YSLEER. The CDR3 is made up of 14 amino acids. The CDR3, as DNA: TGCGCCAGCAGCCAAGAAGGAAACTACAATGAGCAGTTCTTC. Its translation is CASSQEGNYNEQFF.

This chain joins TRBV18 and TRBJ2-1; 10 bases fit TRBD2. J gave up 6 bases and V 2 bases, and 4 bases lay outside the gene matches. This CDR3 is built from 15 residues. CDR1 is KGHSH, CDR2 LQKENI, per germline. Written as DNA, the CDR3 is TGTGCCAGCTCACCAGTCAGCGGGAGGGCCAATGAGCAGTTCTTC. Amino acids: CASSPVSGRANEQFF.

The J gene is TRBJ2-1, the V gene TRBV7-3, with 9 bases matching TRBD2. Germline V gene sequence: CDR1 SGHTA, CDR2 FQGTGA. The CDR3 extends over 19 amino acids. V lost 2 bases and J lost 8; bases outside the gene matches: 19. Here the CDR3 reads CASSLVSIQGLAGFDEQFF. CDR3 bases: TGTGCCAGCAGCTTAGTCAGTATTCAGGGGCTAGCGGGATTTGATGAGCAGTTCTTC.

This rearrangement joins TRBV28 to TRBJ1-2; the D is unclear. Germline lookup yields CDR1 MDHEN and CDR2 SYDVKM. V shed 4 bases and J shed 4 bases, with 13 bases lying between them. The CDR3 is made up of 14 amino acids. CDR3 amino acids: CASSSLEGAYGYTF. The CDR3 bases are TGTGCCAGCAGTTCGTTGGAAGGCGCCTATGGCTACACCTTC.

V and J are TRBV27 and TRBJ2-3; 11 bases agree with TRBD2. CDR1 MNHEY and CDR2 SMNVEV come from the germline V gene (reference sequence). Trimming removed 2 bases from V and 4 bases from J; junction bases left unmatched: 2. The CDR3 consists of 15 residues. CDR3 sequence (DNA): TGTGCCAGCAGTTTAGTAGCGGGAGGGCCAGATACGCAGTATTTT. This translates into CASSLVAGGPDTQYF.

A word on this clone: Since a much larger clone is just one base distant, this may be a read error. J is TRBJ1-5 and V is TRBV2; D is possibly TRBD1 (5 bases). The CDR3 loop spans 16 amino acids. Germline assignment: CDR1 SNHLY and CDR2 FYNNEI. The CDR3 reads CASSERQTYSNQPQRF. In nucleotides, the CDR3 is TGTGCCAGCAGTGAGAGACAGACCTATAGCAATCAGCCCCAGCGTTTT.

The V call is TRBV6-1, the J call TRBJ2-7; 7 nucleotides agree with TRBD1. The germline CDR1 and CDR2 sequences are MNHNS and SASEGT. The length of the CDR3 is 12 residues. V was pared by 6 bases and J by 3 bases, with 2 bases of the junction left unmatched. CDR3 loop: CASRRGHYEQYF. CDR3 in DNA: TGTGCCAGCAGGAGGGGGCACTACGAGCAGTACTTC.

V is TRBV5-8 and J is TRBJ1-2; TRBD1 is a possible D gene (6 bases). CDR3 length: 16 amino acids. The V end lost 1 base, the J end lost 6 bases, and 19 bases lay between the germline ends. Germline V gene sequence: CDR1 SGHTS, CDR2 YDEGEE. DNA of the CDR3: TGTGCCAGCAGCTTGAGGGGGACCTCCGGGTTGGATGGCTACACCTTC. The encoded protein is CASSLRGTSGLDGYTF.

This clone was observed a single time. The rearrangement uses TRBV4-1 and TRBJ2-5; D unresolved. The germline CDR1 and CDR2 sequences are MGHRA and YSYEKL. The V gene lost 6 bases and the J gene lost 1 base, with 9 bases spanning the gap. CDR3 length equals 13 residues. CDR3 region: CASSRHLQETQYF. The CDR3 DNA reads as TGCGCCAGCAGTCGACACCTCCAAGAGACCCAGTACTTC.

In its sample, this clone ranks as medium-sized (0.01 to 0.1%). V usage is TRBV28 and J usage is TRBJ1-5; 9 nucleotides align to TRBD1. This CDR3 region has 14 residues. Germline V gives CDR1 MDHEN, CDR2 SYDVKM. V was pared by 3 bases and J by 7 bases, with 4 bases of the junction left unmatched. Here the CDR3 DNA reads TGTGCCAGCAGTTTGGGACAGGGTTACCAGCCCCAGCATTTT. Translating gives CASSLGQGYQPQHF.

This rearrangement joins TRBV5-6 to TRBJ2-7; D tentatively fits TRBD1 or TRBD2 (6 bases each). The germline gives CDR1 SGHDT, CDR2 YYEEEE. This CDR3 has 14 residues. The ends were cut back, 3 bases at V and 6 bases at J, with 16 bases in the middle. CDR3 residues: CASSWGAGVAEQYF. The CDR3 DNA follows: TGTGCCAGCAGCTGGGGGGCAGGGGTAGCCGAGCAGTACTTC. Variable domain in full (rest from reference TRBV5-6 and TRBJ2-7): DAGVTQSPTHLIKTRGQQVTLRCSPKSGHDTVSWYQQALGQGPQFIFQYYEEEERQRGNFPDRFSGHQFPNYSSELNVNALLLGDSALYLCASSWGAGVAEQYFGPGTRLTVT.

By share, this clone counts as medium-sized. The chain links TRBV6-1 to TRBJ1-4; unclear D gene. V lost 4 bases and J 3 bases, leaving 12 bases between the germline ends. In germline, CDR1 is MNHNS, CDR2 SASEGT. The CDR3 length is 15 residues. As DNA, the CDR3 is TGTGCCAGCAGTGCCGGTGCAGGTGCTAATGAAAAACTGTTTTTT. Protein: CASSAGAGANEKLFF.

The chain links TRBV28 to TRBJ2-1, with 7 nucleotides matching TRBD2. Per the germline V gene, CDR1 is MDHEN and CDR2 is SYDVKM. J lost 2 bases, V lost 4 bases, and 2 bases had no gene match. CDR3 size: 14 residues. The CDR3 DNA is TGTGCCAGCAGTTCCGCGGGGGCCTACAATGAGCAGTTCTTC. It specifies CASSSAGAYNEQFF.

This chain joins TRBV7-9 and TRBJ2-7, with TRBD1 matching over 9 bases. The CDR3 has 15 amino acids. After removal of 1 base from V and 2 bases from J, the junction contained 3 bases not matched to a gene. The germline V gene encodes CDR1 SEHNR and CDR2 FQNEAQ (reference sequence). The DNA for the CDR3 is TGTGCCAGCAGCTTAGTACAGGGGGCCACCTACGAGCAGTACTTC. It encodes CASSLVQGATYEQYF.

This clone came up a few times. The chain recombines TRBV5-6 with TRBJ2-7; the D gene is possibly TRBD1 (6 bases). The V and J ends lost 4 bases and 1 base respectively, with 9 bases between them. The CDR3 consists of 13 residues. The germline V gene has CDR1 SGHDT and CDR2 YYEEEE. The CDR3 coding sequence is TGTGCCAGCAGCGCAGGACAGTCCTACGAGCAGTACTTC. Translated: CASSAGQSYEQYF.

The chain employs TRBV6-5 and TRBJ2-7; the match to TRBD1 covers 11 bases. The trim removed 0 bases at V and 7 bases at J, leaving 5 bases unmatched. CDR1 MNHEY and CDR2 SVGAGI come from the germline V gene. This CDR3 is built from 15 residues. CDR3 sequence reads: CASSYSGQGGREQYF. Written as DNA, the CDR3 is TGTGCCAGCAGTTACTCGGGACAGGGGGGTAGGGAGCAGTACTTC.

The gene calls are TRBV11-2 and TRBJ2-1; D tentatively fits TRBD1 or TRBD2 (6 bases each). This CDR3 comprises 14 residues. Germline V lookup: CDR1 SGHAT, CDR2 FQNNGV. Trimming removed 2 bases at V and 9 bases at J, with 14 bases between. In DNA, the CDR3 is TGTGCCAGCAGCTTATTCCAGGGGAGGACTGAGCAGTTCTTC. Protein: CASSLFQGRTEQFF.

The chain recombines TRBV6-5 with TRBJ1-2; possibly TRBD1 for D (5 bases). The CDR3 length is 16 residues. V was pared by 0 bases and J by 2 bases, with 13 bases between. Germline V gene sequence: CDR1 MNHEY, CDR2 SVGAGI. CDR3 protein: CASSYSGDRSNYGYTF. In DNA, the CDR3 is TGTGCCAGCAGTTACTCGGGGGACCGGAGCAACTATGGCTACACCTTC.

V is TRBV27 and J is TRBJ2-7; TRBD2 is a possible D gene (6 bases). The CDR3 runs to 14 residues. Trimming cost V 5 bases and J 0 bases, with 11 bases left between them. Germline CDR1 MNHEY, CDR2 SMNVEV (reference sequence). CDR3 protein: CASSPSGSSYEQYF. Written as DNA, the CDR3 is TGTGCCAGCAGTCCATCCGGGAGCTCCTACGAGCAGTACTTC.

This clone has just one count. The sample carries other DNA sequences with the same CDR3. J is TRBJ2-7 and V is TRBV18, with TRBD2 matching 8 bases. After removal of 2 bases from V and 7 bases from J, the junction contained 16 bases not matched to a gene. The CDR3 sequence is 17 residues long. Germline CDR1 and CDR2: KGHSH and LQKENI. CDR3 sequence reads: CASSPAPVAGRPGEQYF. The DNA of the CDR3 is TGTGCCAGCTCACCAGCGCCAGTAGCGGGGCGACCAGGGGAGCAGTACTTC.

This clone is medium-sized (0.01 to 0.1%). The chain recombines TRBV7-9 with TRBJ1-3; D is uncertain. Trimming took 3 bases from V and 7 from J, leaving 10 bases between them. Germline CDR1 is SEHNR and CDR2 is FQNEAQ (reference sequence). This CDR3 is built from 13 residues. The CDR3 here is CASSFSEDNTIYF. The CDR3 coding sequence is TGTGCCAGCAGCTTCTCCGAGGACAACACCATATATTTT.

V and J are TRBV19 and TRBJ2-1; weak D call: TRBD2 (6 bases). The CDR3 totals 13 residues. Trimming took off 3 bases at V and 9 bases at J, with 12 bases between the two ends. The germline V gene has CDR1 LNHDA and CDR2 SQIVND (reference sequence). The CDR3 DNA follows: TGTGCCAGTAGTATGCAAACGGGAGCTGAGCAGTTCTTC. Its translation is CASSMQTGAEQFF.

The rearrangement joins TRBV9 to TRBJ2-7, with unresolved D. The V gene's germline CDR1 is SGDLS and CDR2 YYNGEE. The germline V and J ends were trimmed by 0 bases and 0 bases, with 7 bases remaining between them. The CDR3 totals 14 residues. CDR3 sequence: CASSVDFRSYEQYF. For the CDR3, the DNA is TGTGCCAGCAGCGTAGACTTCCGCTCCTACGAGCAGTACTTC.

The rearrangement joins TRBV11-2 to TRBJ2-3, with D unresolved. V dropped 4 bases and J dropped 7 bases, with 9 bases sitting between them. Germline CDR1 SGHAT, CDR2 FQNNGV. The length of the CDR3 is 12 residues. The CDR3 here is CASSYNPNTQYF. CDR3 in DNA: TGTGCCAGCAGCTATAACCCCAATACGCAGTATTTT.